Each of the 28 T cell receptor beta chains below was sequenced from the same sample in a study of Ad26.COV2.S vaccination and SARS-CoV-2 variants. Clones were read by immunoSEQ multiplex PCR, and TCRdb kept only the in-frame ones, dropping some. The sample consists of approximately 90,000 clones, approximately 82% of them appearing once. The sequencing here drew on peripheral blood, taken after recovery from COVID-19. These receptors were taken from a human donor who had recovered from COVID-19.

This chain joins TRBV6-2 or TRBV6-3 and TRBJ2-3; TRBD1 agrees at 9 bases. This CDR3 comprises 15 residues. CDR1 MNHEY and CDR2 SVGEGT come from the germline V gene. Unmatched junction bases numbered 5, after V lost 4 bases and J lost 3 bases. The CDR3: CASSFGQGRTDTQYF. The DNA of the CDR3 is TGTGCCAGCAGTTTCGGACAGGGGAGGACAGATACGCAGTATTTT.

The genes are TRBV27 and TRBJ1-5; a possible D gene is TRBD1 (5 bases). V was clipped by 6 bases and J by 5 bases, with 20 bases between them. The CDR3 covers 16 residues. CDR1 is MNHEY, CDR2 SMNVEV, per germline (reference sequence). In DNA form, the CDR3 reads TGTGCCAGCAGCCCCCGCAGGGCATCAGGACATCAGCCCCAGCATTTT. It codes for CASSPRRASGHQPQHF.

The rearrangement links TRBV27 to TRBJ2-5, with a possible D match to TRBD2 (5 bases). This CDR3 region has 16 residues. V lost 8 bases, J lost 5 bases, and 24 bases lay in between. Germline-derived CDR1 and CDR2 are MNHEY and SMNVEV (reference sequence). CDR3 nucleotide sequence: TGTGCCAGCCGCCAGCAGTTTTTCGGAGGTCGGGAGACCCAGTACTTC. This codes for CASRQQFFGGRETQYF.

The V gene is TRBV19, the J gene TRBJ2-7, with 7 bases matching TRBD1. This CDR3 spans 13 amino acids. The V gene end was trimmed by 3 bases and the J gene end by 3 bases; junction bases not matched to a gene: 2. Per germline, CDR1 LNHDA and CDR2 SQIVND (reference sequence). In DNA form, the CDR3 reads TGTGCCAGTAGTATGGCAGGGGGCTACGAGCAGTACTTC. As protein: CASSMAGGYEQYF.

A single count supports this clone. The chain links TRBV4-3 to TRBJ2-7, with D possibly matching TRBD1 (5 bases). This CDR3 has 14 amino acids. Trimming stripped 0 bases from V and 2 bases from J, with 8 bases between. The germline V gene encodes CDR1 LGHNA and CDR2 YSLEER. Written as DNA, the CDR3 is TGCGCCAGCAGCCAAGATCAGGGAACCTACGAGCAGTACTTC. Translated: CASSQDQGTYEQYF.

DNA of the CDR3: TGTGCCAGCAGCGTAGGATTCGCGGGGGACGAGACCCAGTACTTC. This gives the protein CASSVGFAGDETQYF. The gene calls are TRBV9 and TRBJ2-5, with 7 bases that match TRBD2. From germline, CDR1 is SGDLS and CDR2 YYNGEE. The CDR3 has 15 residues. V shed 0 bases and J 5 bases; nucleotides not matched to a gene: 7.

This chain links TRBV7-9 with TRBJ1-3; possible D gene TRBD1, 5 bases. Germline V gives CDR1 SEHNR, CDR2 FQNEAQ (reference sequence). The CDR3 totals 14 residues. Trimming removed 1 base at V and 7 bases at J, with 11 bases between. The CDR3 here is CASSLGARANTIYF. The DNA for the CDR3 is TGTGCCAGCAGCTTAGGGGCCAGGGCCAACACCATATATTTT.

The chain carries TRBV19 and TRBJ1-5; TRBD1 matches at 7 bases. The V gene's germline CDR1 is LNHDA and CDR2 SQIVND (reference sequence). The CDR3 has 13 amino acids. V shed 10 bases, J shed 3 bases, and the junction held 6 bases outside the gene matches. CDR3 protein: CATHDRANQPQHF. DNA for the CDR3: TGTGCCACCCATGACAGGGCCAATCAGCCCCAGCATTTT.

This clone was seen just once. This chain uses TRBV5-5 with TRBJ1-1; possible D gene TRBD1, 6 bases. The CDR3 has 14 amino acids. Germline V gene lookup returns CDR1 SGHKS and CDR2 YYEKEE (reference sequence). V was clipped by 3 bases and J by 1 base, with 10 bases between them. CDR3 sequence reads: CASSWEDRNTEAFF. The CDR3 nucleotides are TGTGCCAGCAGCTGGGAGGACAGGAACACTGAAGCTTTCTTT.

The chain recombines TRBV11-2 with TRBJ2-7, with TRBD2 as a possible D gene (6 bases). The CDR3 length is 15 residues. V was shortened by 2 bases and J by 2 bases, with 13 bases between the two germline ends. Germline loops: CDR1 SGHAT, CDR2 FQNNGV. The CDR3 DNA reads TGTGCCAGCAGCTTACTAGCGACGAAGGCCTACGAGCAGTACTTC. It yields the protein CASSLLATKAYEQYF.

CDR3 sequence: CASSLTSAYTDTQYF. DNA for the CDR3: TGTGCCAGCAGCTTGACTAGCGCCTACACAGATACGCAGTATTTT. This chain connects TRBV5-6 to TRBJ2-3; 7 bases map to TRBD2. The CDR3 loop spans 15 amino acids. V lost 1 base and J lost 2; bases outside the gene matches: 4. CDR1 and CDR2 (germline): SGHDT, YYEEEE.

The chain's CDR3 is CASSQVRGGSTDTQYF. The CDR3 DNA is TGCGCCAGCAGCCAAGTAAGGGGGGGAAGCACAGATACGCAGTATTTT. V is TRBV4-3 and J is TRBJ2-3; D is possibly TRBD2 (7 bases). V was clipped by 1 base and J by 0 bases, with 11 bases between them. CDR3 length equals 16 residues. Germline assignment: CDR1 LGHNA and CDR2 YSLEER.

The chain uses TRBV19 and TRBJ1-2; TRBD1 matches 10 bases. Losses at the gene ends were 9 bases for V and 5 bases for J; bases not matched to a gene: 3. The CDR3 contains 12 residues. The germline V gene has CDR1 LNHDA and CDR2 SQIVND (reference sequence). CDR3 residues: CASTDRGYGYTF. The CDR3 DNA is TGTGCCAGCACGGACAGGGGGTATGGCTACACCTTC.

The DNA of the CDR3 is TGTGCCAGCAGTCTGGACAGGGGTCGGGAGACCCAGTACTTC. Translating gives CASSLDRGRETQYF. The genes are TRBV5-4 and TRBJ2-5; TRBD1 aligns across 9 bases. CDR1 is SGHNT, CDR2 YYREEE, per germline (reference sequence). V dropped 5 bases and J dropped 5; count of bases not matched to a gene: 7. The length of the CDR3 is 14 residues.

This chain joins TRBV14 and TRBJ2-1, with D tentatively TRBD1 or TRBD2 (6 bases each). CDR3 length equals 16 residues. V was clipped by 1 base and J by 2 bases, with 12 bases between them. CDR1 and CDR2 from the germline V gene are SGHDN and FVKESK. The CDR3 bases are TGTGCCAGCAGCCAAGGGTTCGGGGGCGCCTACAATGAGCAGTTCTTC. The encoded protein is CASSQGFGGAYNEQFF.

The chain links TRBV5-5 to TRBJ2-7, with 7 bases aligning to TRBD1. Germline V gene data show CDR1 as SGHKS and CDR2 as YYEKEE (reference sequence). Trimming took 2 bases from V and 6 from J; bases not matched to a gene: 11. The CDR3 totals 15 residues. The CDR3 DNA reads TGTGCCAGCAGCTTACAATCAGGACAGGCGCGCGAGCAGTACTTC. Protein product: CASSLQSGQAREQYF. The full variable domain, rest sourced from reference TRBV5-5 and TRBJ2-7, is DAGVTQSPTHLIKTRGQQVTLRCSPISGHKSVSWYQQVLGQGPQFIFQYYEKEERGRGNFPDRFSARQFPNYSSELNVNALLLGDSALYLCASSLQSGQAREQYFGPGTRLTVT.

V is TRBV9 and J is TRBJ2-1; D is unresolved. Trimming shortened V by 0 bases and J by 6 bases, and 7 bases separated the two germline ends. Germline assignment: CDR1 SGDLS and CDR2 YYNGEE. The CDR3 loop spans 13 amino acids. CDR3 loop: CASSVAGSNEQFF. The CDR3 DNA follows: TGTGCCAGCAGCGTAGCAGGAAGCAATGAGCAGTTCTTC.

With respect to this clone: Other DNA variants within this sample encode the same CDR3. The chain employs TRBV27 and TRBJ2-3; D is tentatively TRBD1 or TRBD2 (5 bases each). The germline CDR1 and CDR2 sequences are MNHEY and SMNVEV (reference sequence). The V and J ends lost 3 bases and 3 bases respectively, with 7 bases between them. The CDR3 has 13 amino acids. CDR3 residues: CASSFWGTDTQYF. Written as DNA, the CDR3 is TGTGCCAGCAGTTTTTGGGGGACAGATACGCAGTATTTT.

This chain connects TRBV6-1 to TRBJ2-1; TRBD2 matches at 10 bases. CDR3 length: 16 amino acids. After removal of 2 bases from V and 0 bases from J, the junction contained 1 base not matched to a gene. The V gene's germline CDR1 is MNHNS and CDR2 SASEGT. Here the CDR3 reads CASSELAGVSYNEQFF. DNA of the CDR3: TGTGCCAGCAGTGAACTAGCGGGGGTCTCCTACAATGAGCAGTTCTTC.

This chain uses TRBV4-3 with TRBJ2-7, with D unresolved. V was shortened by 1 base and J by 4 bases, with 11 bases between the two germline ends. CDR1 and CDR2 (germline): LGHNA, YSLEER. The CDR3 sequence is 14 residues long. Here the CDR3 DNA reads TGCGCCAGCAGCCAAGGGACCGACCTGTACGAGCAGTACTTC. This gives the protein CASSQGTDLYEQYF.

The V call is TRBV10-3, the J call TRBJ2-7, with 10 bases aligning to TRBD1. The CDR3 has 13 amino acids. The junction had 10 bases not matched to a gene; V was cut back by 11 bases and J by 6 bases. Germline values: CDR1 ENHRY, CDR2 SYGVKD. The CDR3 loop is CAASGTGDGEQYF. CDR3 DNA: TGTGCCGCGTCCGGGACAGGGGACGGCGAGCAGTACTTC.

The V gene is TRBV28, the J gene TRBJ1-5; D is perhaps TRBD1 (6 bases). Germline V CDR1 and CDR2: MDHEN, SYDVKM. The length of the CDR3 is 13 residues. Trimming cost V 8 bases and J 3 bases, with 11 bases left between them. CDR3 sequence reads: CASSDSNNQPQHF. The CDR3 DNA is TGTGCCAGCTCGGACAGCAACAATCAGCCCCAGCATTTT.

In this sample, this clone turned up once. The junction departs from germline at one end; a sequencing error may be responsible. The J gene is TRBJ2-1, the V gene TRBV11-2; D gene unclear. CDR3 length: 14 residues. Per the germline V gene, CDR1 is SGHAT and CDR2 is FQNNGV. The CDR3 DNA reads as TGTGCCAGCAGCGTAGACCGGTCCTACAATGAGCAGTTCTTC. Translation: CASSVDRSYNEQFF.

The chain combines TRBV15 with TRBJ1-3; a weak D match, TRBD1 (5 bases). This CDR3 has 15 residues. V lost 0 bases to trimming and J lost 2 bases, with 8 bases between them. Germline lookup yields CDR1 LNHNV and CDR2 YYDKDF (reference sequence). The CDR3 sequence: CATSRDRGAGNTIYF. The CDR3 coding sequence is TGTGCCACCAGCAGAGATAGGGGTGCTGGAAACACCATATATTTT.

The J gene is TRBJ1-1, the V gene TRBV5-1; TRBD1 agrees at 7 bases. Germline V gene lookup returns CDR1 SGHRS and CDR2 YFSETQ. This CDR3 is built from 17 residues. V was clipped by 1 base and J by 0 bases; unmatched bases: 9. The CDR3 sequence: CASSLSGGAIMNTEAFF. The CDR3 nucleotides are TGCGCCAGCAGCTTGTCAGGGGGAGCCATCATGAACACTGAAGCTTTCTTT.

This clone is a singleton in its sample. The rearrangement links TRBV28 to TRBJ1-2; possibly TRBD1 for D (6 bases). The CDR3 has 13 amino acids. Looked up from germline, CDR1 is MDHEN and CDR2 is SYDVKM. Deletions cut 6 bases from V and 6 bases from J, with 14 bases between. This CDR3 is CASRHQGRDGYTF. DNA for the CDR3: TGTGCCAGCAGACATCAGGGGCGGGATGGCTACACCTTC.

Only one count was recorded for this clone. The chain recombines TRBV12-3 or TRBV12-4 with TRBJ1-4; 7 bases map to TRBD1. J gave up 7 bases and V 8 bases, and 7 bases lay outside the gene matches. CDR3 length equals 13 residues. CDR3 sequence: CASSRGLIEKLFF. DNA of the CDR3: TGTGCCAGCTCGAGGGGGCTAATTGAAAAACTGTTTTTT.

This chain joins TRBV7-2 and TRBJ2-3, with TRBD2 as a possible D gene (5 bases). This CDR3 is 14 amino acids long. Between the trimmed V and J ends, which lost 2 bases and 6 bases, there was a span of 12 bases. Germline V gene sequence: CDR1 SGHTA, CDR2 FQGNSA. The CDR3 nucleotides are TGTGCCAGCAGCTTACGGCGAGGGCCGGATACGCAGTATTTT. This translates into CASSLRRGPDTQYF.